These 32 T cell receptor beta chains were sequenced from one sample in a study of cytomegalovirus exposure and HLA in healthy donors. The PCR had 60 Vbeta and 13 Jbeta primers. Using immunoSEQ multiplex PCR, the repertoire was profiled, and TCRdb retains in-frame clones only, with some absent. The data hold roughly 100,000 clones, with 65% to 90% observed a single time. The sample taken for sequencing was PBMCs. The receptors were sampled from a man aged 25 to 45 in good health and CMV-seropositive.

This clone was seen only once. The chain links TRBV18 to TRBJ2-3; 7 bases map to TRBD2. Per the germline V gene, CDR1 is KGHSH and CDR2 is LQKENI. This CDR3 is built from 15 residues. V dropped 0 bases and J dropped 2; count of bases not matched to a gene: 2. CDR3 amino acids: CASSPPGGITDTQYF. The CDR3 region has the DNA TGTGCCAGCTCACCACCGGGGGGGATCACAGATACGCAGTATTTT.

The chain is built from TRBV5-1 and TRBJ2-5, with 9 bases aligning to TRBD2. The CDR3 contains 16 residues. CDR1 and CDR2 from the germline V gene are SGHRS and YFSETQ. Trimming cost V 0 bases and J 5 bases; bases outside gene matches: 8. CDR3 nucleotide sequence: TGCGCCAGCAGCTTGGCCTACGCGGGGGGGTTGGAGACCCAGTACTTC. Protein product: CASSLAYAGGLETQYF. The whole variable domain, remainder taken from reference TRBV5-1 and TRBJ2-5, is KAGVTQTPRYLIKTRGQQVTLSCSPISGHRSVSWYQQTPGQGLQFLFEYFSETQRNKGNFPGRFSGRQFSNSRSEMNVSTLELGDSALYLCASSLAYAGGLETQYFGPGTRLLVL.

The count of this clone is one. The genes are TRBV6-5 and TRBJ1-2; possibly TRBD1 for D (5 bases). Germline CDR1 and CDR2: MNHEY and SVGAGI. The V and J ends lost 0 bases and 8 bases respectively, with 19 bases between them. This CDR3 contains 16 residues. CDR3 nucleotide sequence: TGTGCCAGCAGTTACTCACGCGGGGGGAGATTATCGGGCTACACCTTC. Encoded protein: CASSYSRGGRLSGYTF.

The rearrangement links TRBV19 to TRBJ2-7; D unresolved. From germline, CDR1 is LNHDA and CDR2 SQIVND (reference sequence). Between the trimmed V and J ends, which lost 4 bases and 6 bases, there was a span of 10 bases. This CDR3 region has 12 residues. CDR3 nucleotides: TGTGCCAGTAGTACCCCAGGTGGCGAGCAGTACTTC. It codes for CASSTPGGEQYF.

This chain uses TRBV6-5 with TRBJ1-6; maybe TRBD1 (6 bases). The CDR3 length is 15 residues. Germline V gives CDR1 MNHEY, CDR2 SVGAGI. The ends were cut back, 8 bases at V and 7 bases at J, with 18 bases in the middle. CDR3 sequence reads: CASADLRGYNSPLHF. The CDR3 region has the DNA TGTGCCAGCGCCGACCTCAGGGGCTACAATTCACCCCTCCACTTT.

The chain recombines TRBV2 with TRBJ2-7; 7 positions match TRBD1. The CDR3 is made up of 15 amino acids. V lost 4 bases to trimming and J lost 0 bases; unmatched junction nucleotides: 6. In germline, CDR1 is SNHLY, CDR2 FYNNEI. In nucleotides, the CDR3 is TGTGCCAGCAGTGTACAGGGGTCCAGCTCCTACGAGCAGTACTTC. Protein sequence: CASSVQGSSSYEQYF.

The chain couples TRBV15 to TRBJ2-5; TRBD2 agrees at 8 bases. The CDR3 is 14 amino acids. Germline CDR1 LNHNV, CDR2 YYDKDF (reference sequence). V gave up 4 bases and J gave up 7 bases; unmatched junction bases: 8. CDR3 in amino acids: CATSTTGGPWTQYF. CDR3 nucleotides: TGTGCCACCAGCACTACGGGGGGGCCGTGGACCCAGTACTTC.

This chain uses TRBV13 with TRBJ2-3; D is unresolved. Germline CDR1 and CDR2: PRHDT and FYEKMQ (reference sequence). CDR3 size: 13 residues. The V end was cut by 5 bases, the J end by 4 bases, with 10 bases between. Here the CDR3 reads CASSLDRADTQYF. The DNA of the CDR3 is TGTGCCAGCAGCCTCGATCGGGCAGATACGCAGTATTTT.

CDR3 nucleotides: TGTGCCAGCAGCTCCAGGGTTACGGACGAGCAGTACTTC. This sequence encodes CASSSRVTDEQYF. The chain employs TRBV7-9 and TRBJ2-7; D may be TRBD1 (5 bases). Per the germline V gene, CDR1 is SEHNR and CDR2 is FQNEAQ (reference sequence). Trimming stripped 4 bases from V and 5 bases from J, with 12 bases between. The CDR3 loop spans 13 amino acids.

To note about this clone: Other DNA sequences in this sample translate to the same CDR3. The rearrangement uses TRBV6-1 and TRBJ1-2, with D perhaps TRBD1 (6 bases). CDR3 length equals 15 residues. Germline assignment: CDR1 MNHNS and CDR2 SASEGT. V was shortened by 3 bases and J by 4 bases, with 15 bases between the two germline ends. Here the CDR3 reads CASSETGGASYGYTF. CDR3 nucleotides: TGTGCCAGCAGTGAGACAGGCGGTGCTAGCTATGGCTACACCTTC.

The genes are TRBV7-6 and TRBJ1-3; D is unclear. The CDR3 has 15 amino acids. V shed 4 bases and J shed 2 bases, with 12 bases lying between them. Germline assignment: CDR1 SGHVS and CDR2 FNYEAQ. Here the CDR3 reads CASSSLEAAGNTIYF. CDR3 nucleotides: TGTGCCAGCAGCTCCCTGGAGGCAGCTGGAAACACCATATATTTT.

V is TRBV2 and J is TRBJ2-1, with D perhaps matching TRBD2 (5 bases). V was shortened by 6 bases and J by 6 bases, with 15 bases between the two germline ends. There are 14 residues in the CDR3. Germline V gene data show CDR1 as SNHLY and CDR2 as FYNNEI. In DNA form, the CDR3 reads TGTGCCAGCAGAGCGGACCGTATTCCCAATGAGCAGTTCTTC. This codes for CASRADRIPNEQFF.

This clone occurred a few times. The chain links TRBV4-1 to TRBJ1-1, with TRBD1 as a possible D gene (5 bases). The CDR3 runs to 15 residues. Trimming took 5 bases from V and 6 from J, leaving 19 bases between them. The germline CDR1 and CDR2 sequences are MGHRA and YSYEKL. CDR3 nucleotides: TGCGCCAGCAGCAACCCAGGGAGGGGAATCGCTGAAGCTTTCTTT. Translation gives CASSNPGRGIAEAFF.

V and J are TRBV28 and TRBJ1-3; 7 nucleotides agree with TRBD1. The J segment lost 7 bases and the V segment lost 5 bases, leaving 11 bases of the junction unmatched. This CDR3 comprises 15 residues. Germline CDR1 is MDHEN and CDR2 is SYDVKM. DNA of the CDR3: TGTGCCAGCAGTCTGCCCGGGACAGATAGGAACACCATATATTTT. Its translation is CASSLPGTDRNTIYF.

The chain carries TRBV2 and TRBJ1-2, with D tentatively TRBD1 (6 bases). This CDR3 spans 12 amino acids. V lost 5 bases to trimming and J lost 8 bases, with 12 bases between them. Germline CDR1 and CDR2: SNHLY and FYNNEI. CDR3 nucleotide sequence: TGTGCCAGCAGTCCAGGGGTCTACGGCTACACCTTC. It yields the protein CASSPGVYGYTF.

The chain combines TRBV27 with TRBJ2-7; tentative D call: TRBD2 (6 bases). CDR1 is MNHEY and CDR2 is SMNVEV in the germline V gene (reference sequence). V was trimmed by 2 bases and J by 2 bases, leaving 13 bases between them. There are 15 residues in the CDR3. In DNA, the CDR3 is TGTGCCAGCAGTTTAGGGACGACGGGGGCCTACGAGCAGTACTTC. This codes for CASSLGTTGAYEQYF.

The rearrangement uses TRBV5-1 and TRBJ1-2; no clear D. The CDR3 contains 15 residues. Germline CDR1 and CDR2: SGHRS and YFSETQ. Trimming stripped 1 base from V and 4 bases from J, with 14 bases between. CDR3: CASSLLSNGIYGYTF. The CDR3 DNA reads TGCGCCAGCAGCTTGTTGTCCAACGGGATCTATGGCTACACCTTC. Using reference TRBV5-1 and TRBJ1-2 for the parts outside the CDR3, the full variable domain is KAGVTQTPRYLIKTRGQQVTLSCSPISGHRSVSWYQQTPGQGLQFLFEYFSETQRNKGNFPGRFSGRQFSNSRSEMNVSTLELGDSALYLCASSLLSNGIYGYTFGSGTRLTVV.

V is TRBV7-3 and J is TRBJ2-5; D is possibly TRBD2 (6 bases). Trimming took 0 bases from V and 1 from J, leaving 6 bases between them. This CDR3 has 14 residues. Per the germline V gene, CDR1 is SGHTA and CDR2 is FQGTGA. CDR3 sequence (DNA): TGTGCCAGCAGCTTAACGGGGGGCCAAGAGACCCAGTACTTC. This codes for CASSLTGGQETQYF.

V is TRBV18 and J is TRBJ2-7; D is perhaps TRBD2 (7 bases). Germline V gene data show CDR1 as KGHSH and CDR2 as LQKENI. The CDR3 contains 14 residues. V was cut by 5 bases and J by 3 bases, with 14 bases left in between. The CDR3 region has the DNA TGTGCCAGCTCATTCCGGGGGGCAAACTACGAGCAGTACTTC. Its translation is CASSFRGANYEQYF.

V gene TRBV5-4 combines with J gene TRBJ2-1; 15 positions agree with TRBD2. From germline, CDR1 is SGHNT and CDR2 YYREEE (reference sequence). The CDR3 consists of 20 residues. V shed 4 bases and J 0 bases; nucleotides not matched to a gene: 11. The CDR3 is CASSPTRTSGGESSYNEQFF. DNA of the CDR3: TGTGCCAGCAGCCCGACCCGGACTAGCGGGGGGGAGAGCTCCTACAATGAGCAGTTCTTC.

The V gene is TRBV5-4, the J gene TRBJ2-5, with 9 bases matching TRBD1. The trim removed 4 bases at V and 4 bases at J, leaving 5 bases unmatched. This CDR3 spans 14 amino acids. CDR1 and CDR2 from the germline V gene are SGHNT and YYREEE (reference sequence). CDR3 amino acids: CASSMTGGGETQYF. CDR3 in DNA: TGTGCCAGCAGCATGACAGGGGGAGGAGAGACCCAGTACTTC.

V and J are TRBV4-1 and TRBJ1-5; a weak D match, TRBD1 (6 bases). The length of the CDR3 is 16 residues. The V gene's germline CDR1 is MGHRA and CDR2 YSYEKL. Trimming pared 2 bases from V and 6 bases from J, leaving 17 bases between. CDR3 amino acids: CASSQLGGTLVQPQHF. The CDR3 nucleotides are TGCGCCAGCAGCCAACTGGGGGGGACACTTGTTCAGCCCCAGCATTTT.

This chain links TRBV6-4 with TRBJ2-7; D possibly corresponds to TRBD1 (6 bases). Germline loops: CDR1 MRHNA, CDR2 SNTAGT. This CDR3 contains 13 residues. V was shortened by 9 bases and J by 4 bases, with 16 bases between the two germline ends. The chain's CDR3 is CARGHLRGYEQYF. The CDR3, as DNA: TGTGCCAGGGGACACCTAAGGGGATACGAGCAGTACTTC.

The chain employs TRBV6-1 and TRBJ2-7; 8 bases are a match to TRBD2. There are 13 residues in the CDR3. The junction had 3 bases not matched to a gene; V was cut back by 3 bases and J by 5 bases. The V gene's germline CDR1 is MNHNS and CDR2 SASEGT. The CDR3 nucleotides are TGTGCCAGCAGTGACGGGAGGGTCCACGAGCAGTACTTC. Protein product: CASSDGRVHEQYF.

This clone was observed a handful of times. This chain uses TRBV9 with TRBJ2-5; 10 nucleotides agree with TRBD2. J lost 4 bases, V lost 0 bases, and 6 bases had no gene match. Looked up from germline, CDR1 is SGDLS and CDR2 is YYNGEE. The CDR3 is made up of 16 amino acids. Written as DNA, the CDR3 is TGTGCCAGCAGCGTAGCTCCAGCGGGGGGGCGAGAGACCCAGTACTTC. This sequence encodes CASSVAPAGGRETQYF.

The rearrangement links TRBV6-6 to TRBJ1-2, with a possible D match to TRBD1 (5 bases). Germline loops: CDR1 MNHNY, CDR2 SVGAGI (reference sequence). V lost 6 bases, J lost 5 bases, and 10 bases lay in between. The CDR3 runs 12 residues. CDR3 coding DNA: TGTGCCAGCAGCCCGGGGACTTATGGCTACACCTTC. Amino acids: CASSPGTYGYTF.

V gene TRBV5-1 combines with J gene TRBJ2-5, with 10 positions matching TRBD1. The end of the DNA aligns better with TRBJ2-7, so the J call may be wrong. Germline-derived CDR1 and CDR2 are SGHRS and YFSETQ. The CDR3 length is 16 residues. CDR3 protein: CASSSRPGQGFYEQYF. In DNA, the CDR3 is TGCGCCAGCAGCTCTCGGCCGGGACAGGGGTTCTACGAGCAGTACTTC.

The J gene is TRBJ2-2, the V gene TRBV19; 9 positions agree with TRBD1. The CDR3 loop spans 15 amino acids. The V gene's germline CDR1 is LNHDA and CDR2 SQIVND (reference sequence). J was trimmed by 5 bases and V by 4 bases; bases with no gene match: 5. The CDR3: CASSSTGGRTGELFF. Here the CDR3 DNA reads TGTGCCAGTAGTAGCACAGGGGGCCGAACCGGGGAGCTGTTTTTT.

A single count supports this clone. The chain recombines TRBV18 with TRBJ2-2, with TRBD1 matching over 9 bases. This CDR3 spans 16 amino acids. Germline-derived CDR1 and CDR2 are KGHSH and LQKENI. V shed 5 bases, J shed 4 bases, and the junction held 8 bases outside the gene matches. Here the CDR3 reads CASSLVGTGTTGELFF. The CDR3 DNA reads TGTGCCAGCTCATTGGTCGGGACAGGGACCACCGGGGAGCTGTTTTTT.

The chain joins TRBV12-5 to TRBJ2-3; the match to TRBD2 covers 9 bases. The V segment lost 4 bases and the J segment 0 bases; nucleotides outside the gene matches: 23. The germline V gene has CDR1 LGHNT and CDR2 FRNRAP. The CDR3 is 22 residues long. The CDR3 DNA is TGTGCTAGTGGTTGGAACCTCGAGGCTAGCGGGGCGCCTAAACCTAGCACAGATACGCAGTATTTT. It encodes CASGWNLEASGAPKPSTDTQYF.

This chain links TRBV5-1 with TRBJ2-3, with TRBD2 identical over 13 bases. Germline assignment: CDR1 SGHRS and CDR2 YFSETQ. The CDR3 has 16 amino acids. J gave up 0 bases and V 4 bases, and 2 bases lay outside the gene matches. CDR3 bases: TGCGCCAGCAGCCCGGGACTAGCGGGGAGCACAGATACGCAGTATTTT. This translates into CASSPGLAGSTDTQYF.

V gene TRBV20-1 combines with J gene TRBJ2-5, with no clear D. CDR1 is DFQATT and CDR2 is SNEGSKA in the germline V gene (reference sequence). CDR3 length: 10 residues. With 4 bases removed from V and 5 bases from J, the gap between germline ends came to 5 bases. This chain's CDR3 is CSANRETQYF. The CDR3 nucleotides are TGCAGTGCTAACCGGGAGACCCAGTACTTC.